The clone carrying this T cell receptor beta chain appeared a few times. The antigen remains unidentified. The entry originates in a study of shared clonotypes between healthy human individuals. General study results and limits: Between a few donors, naive CD4 clonotypes were shared at a level of approximately 5%. Only blood was sampled; tissue repertoires likely differ. Memory subsets had estimated richness that was generally smaller than that of naive subsets. How much donors shared clonotypes was expected to be affected by sequencing depth.

This CDR3 has 14 residues. From germline, CDR1 is SEHNR and CDR2 FQNEAQ (reference sequence). V dropped 8 bases and J dropped 5; count of bases not matched to a gene: 7. Sequencing was performed with immunoSEQ multiplex PCR; in TCRdb, only in-frame clones are kept and a portion is missing. The sample holds around 690,000 clones, about nine tenths seen once. This receptor was taken from a man between 18 and 35 years old in good health. Some clones in this sample may be carry-over from other donors' samples. J is TRBJ2-1 and V is TRBV7-9, with 9 bases lining up with TRBD2. Sequencing was carried out using memory CD8+ T cells from PBMCs. Subset specified: CD45RO+ cells pooled with CCR7-negative TemRA cells. CDR3 bases: TGTGCCAGCTCAGTCCAGCGGGAGGACAATGAGCAGTTCTTC. It is translated as CASSVQREDNEQFF.